The TCR beta chain under discussion was sequenced for a study of regulatory dendritic cells for organ transplantation. This table comes from immunoSEQ multiplex PCR, and its TCRdb copy is limited to in-frame clones, with some not included. The sample has thousands of clones, around 65% seen once. As concerns this clone: The target antigen is unknown.

Findings and caveats of the study: Naive T cells showed high diversity, memory cells less, memory CD8+ least.

V lost 6 bases, J lost 3 bases, and 11 bases lay in between. The CDR3 is 13 amino acids. The germline V gene has CDR1 MNHNS and CDR2 SASEGT. Naive CD45RA+ and memory CD45RO+ CD4+ or CD8+ T cells were FACS-sorted. V and J are TRBV6-1 and TRBJ1-1, with a tentative D call TRBD1 (5 bases). The sequence was collected from a human donor in good health. Sample: memory CD8+ T cells from blood. The subset: CD45RO+ memory T cells. The CDR3 DNA follows: TGTGCCAGCAGAACAGGAGATTACACTGAAGCTTTCTTT. Protein product: CASRTGDYTEAFF.